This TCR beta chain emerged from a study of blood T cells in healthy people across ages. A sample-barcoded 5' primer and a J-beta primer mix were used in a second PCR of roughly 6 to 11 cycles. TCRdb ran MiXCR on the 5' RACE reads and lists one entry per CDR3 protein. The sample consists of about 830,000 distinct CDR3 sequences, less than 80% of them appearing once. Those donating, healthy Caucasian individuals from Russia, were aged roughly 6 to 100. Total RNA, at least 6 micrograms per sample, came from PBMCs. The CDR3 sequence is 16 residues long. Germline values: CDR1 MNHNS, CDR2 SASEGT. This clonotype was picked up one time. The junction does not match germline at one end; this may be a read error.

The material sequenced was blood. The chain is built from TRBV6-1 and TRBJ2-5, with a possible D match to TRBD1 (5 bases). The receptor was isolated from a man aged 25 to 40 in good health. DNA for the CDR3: TGTGCCAGCAGTGAAGGGGGCGGCAGGTACCAAGAGACCCAATACTTC. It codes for CASSEGGGRYQETQYF.